A selection of T cell receptor beta chains follows, all from one sample in a study of T cell responses to AZD1222 COVID-19 vaccine. Clones were read by immunoSEQ multiplex PCR, and TCRdb kept only the in-frame ones, dropping some. The sample holds 200,000 or so clones, almost 95% seen once. This specimen was peripheral blood, taken on day 0 of AZD1222 vaccination. The receptors shown here come from an adult in good health. The CDR3 runs from the conserved cysteine through the conserved F or W. Fields, in order: D gene, J gene, clone size, V gene, CDR3 protein, CDR3 DNA. The D gene is left open where the match is weak. Rows may omit the clone size; those that give it use once, few, many or a size class.

>NA|TRBJ1-5|NA|TRBV27
CASSLRDGFRPQHF
TGTGCCAGCAGTTTAAGGGACGGATTTCGGCCCCAGCATTTT
>TRBD1|TRBJ2-3|NA|TRBV5-4
CASSPRAGGGTDTQYF
TGTGCCAGCAGCCCTCGGGCAGGGGGCGGAACAGATACGCAGTATTTT
>TRBD1|TRBJ1-2|NA|TRBV28
CASTDRNYGYTF
TGTGCCAGCACGGACAGGAACTATGGCTACACCTTC
>TRBD2|TRBJ2-1|NA|TRBV11-1
CASTGTSGSQPFF
TGTGCCTCCACCGGGACTAGCGGGAGTCAACCGTTCTTC
>NA|TRBJ1-2|NA|TRBV5-6
CASTTEDWLRGYTF
TGTGCCAGCACCACCGAGGACTGGCTACGGGGCTACACCTTC
>NA|TRBJ2-7|NA|TRBV4-3
CASSQDRTTFSYEQYF
TGCGCCAGCAGCCAAGATAGGACAACCTTCTCCTACGAGCAGTACTTC
>TRBD1|TRBJ2-5|NA|TRBV7-9
CASSFPGQGQETQYF
TGTGCCAGCAGCTTCCCGGGACAGGGGCAAGAGACCCAGTACTTC
>TRBD2|TRBJ2-1|NA|TRBV10-1
CASSATSTAGGPRDEQFF
TGCGCCAGCAGCGCCACCTCTACAGCGGGAGGGCCCAGAGATGAGCAGTTCTTC
>TRBD1|TRBJ1-2|NA|TRBV9
CASSTGGFGYTF
TGTGCCAGCAGCACAGGGGGGTTTGGCTACACCTTC
>TRBD1|TRBJ1-2|NA|TRBV28
CASSYRGYYGYTF
TGTGCCAGCAGTTACAGGGGGTACTATGGCTACACCTTC
>NA|TRBJ2-2|NA|TRBV29-1
CSVEDLGSKGPGELFF
TGCAGCGTTGAAGATCTCGGTAGCAAGGGCCCCGGGGAGCTGTTTTTT
>TRBD1|TRBJ2-5|NA|TRBV7-2
CASSTRQGQETQYF
TGTGCCAGCAGCACCAGACAGGGACAAGAGACCCAGTACTTC
>NA|TRBJ2-1|NA|TRBV4-3
CASSQDWGTRAYNEQFF
TGCGCCAGCAGCCAAGATTGGGGAACCAGGGCCTACAATGAGCAGTTCTTC
>NA|TRBJ2-2|NA|TRBV4-1
CASSQGGGELFF
TGCGCCAGCAGCCAAGGGGGCGGGGAGCTGTTTTTT
>TRBD2|TRBJ2-3|NA|TRBV6-5
CASSSFTSGGGTQYF
TGTGCCAGCAGTTCCTTTACTAGCGGGGGAGGTACGCAGTATTTT
>NA|TRBJ1-2|NA|TRBV6-5
CASLGSWPSGGYTF
TGTGCCAGCCTAGGGTCGTGGCCCTCGGGGGGCTACACCTTC
>NA|TRBJ1-2|NA|TRBV2
CASSVFPGDYTF
TGTGCCAGCAGTGTCTTCCCGGGAGACTACACCTTC
>TRBD1|TRBJ2-6|NA|TRBV5-4
CASSPDRAGANVLTF
TGTGCCAGCAGCCCGGACAGGGCTGGGGCCAACGTCCTGACTTTC
>NA|TRBJ2-3|NA|TRBV27
CASSPRLGPKPNTQYF
TGTGCCAGCAGCCCCCGACTGGGTCCTAAACCCAATACGCAGTATTTT
>NA|TRBJ1-1|NA|TRBV6-5
CASRLTVNTEAFF
TGTGCCAGCAGACTGACAGTGAACACTGAAGCTTTCTTT
>TRBD1|TRBJ2-7|NA|TRBV5-1
CASSWGQGRGEQYF
TGCGCCAGCAGCTGGGGACAGGGACGGGGAGAGCAGTACTTC
>NA|TRBJ2-7|NA|TRBV4-3
CASSPMAGGNEQYF
TGCGCCAGCAGCCCGATGGCGGGTGGGAACGAGCAGTACTTC
>TRBD1|TRBJ2-7|NA|TRBV20-1
CSASFLGQGPSEQYF
TGCAGTGCTAGTTTTCTGGGACAGGGGCCGTCCGAGCAGTACTTC
>NA|TRBJ1-2|many|TRBV5-1
CASSSEELGGYNYGYTF
TGCGCCAGCAGCTCCGAGGAGTTAGGGGGGTATAACTATGGCTACACCTTC